These 19 T cell receptor beta chains were all obtained from the same sample, sequenced in a study of T cells in Graves' hyperthyroidism and ophthalmopathy. From RNA transcripts, TCR beta CDR3 regions were amplified. The HTBI set primed first-round TCR CDR3 RT-PCR. MiXCR was run by TCRdb on the multiplex PCR reads, yielding one entry per CDR3 protein. This sample has more than 300,000 distinct CDR3 sequences, with around 18% found just once. The sample consisted of blood. Receptors were obtained from a man aged 18 to 35 with Graves' ophthalmopathy.

The chain recombines TRBV6-5 with TRBJ2-1; 12 bases line up with TRBD2. In germline, CDR1 is MNHEY, CDR2 SVGAGI. V dropped 6 bases and J dropped 8; count of bases not matched to a gene: 11. The CDR3 loop spans 16 amino acids. This chain's CDR3 is CASSSSSGGAGDEQFF. The CDR3 DNA sequence: TGTGCCAGCAGCTCCTCTAGCGGGGGGGCCGGGGATGAGCAGTTCTTC.

The chain couples TRBV19 to TRBJ2-5; 9 bases are shared with TRBD2. This CDR3 comprises 16 residues. V lost 8 bases, J lost 2 bases, and 12 bases stayed unmatched. Germline V CDR1 and CDR2: LNHDA, SQIVND (reference sequence). CDR3 sequence: CASSPAGGGRQETQYF. CDR3 DNA: TGTGCCAGTTCCCCGGCGGGGGGGGGCCGGCAAGAGACCCAGTACTTC.

V usage is TRBV7-9 and J usage is TRBJ2-1; 9 nucleotides line up with TRBD2. Germline values: CDR1 SEHNR, CDR2 FQNEAQ (reference sequence). V shed 6 bases and J 2 bases; nucleotides not matched to a gene: 8. The CDR3 consists of 16 residues. The CDR3 protein is CASSYRTSEPYNEQFF. CDR3 nucleotides: TGTGCCAGCAGTTACCGGACTAGCGAGCCCTACAATGAGCAGTTCTTC.

The CDR3 nucleotides are TGTGCCAGTAGTCGAACCGCGGCCGGGGAGCTGTTTTTT. Its protein product is CASSRTAAGELFF. This sequence joins TRBV19 and TRBJ2-2; D unresolved. Per germline, CDR1 LNHDA and CDR2 SQIVND (reference sequence). The CDR3 runs to 13 residues. Trimming took off 5 bases at V and 6 bases at J, with 10 bases between the two ends.

The chain links TRBV5-1 to TRBJ1-5; 7 positions agree with TRBD1. The V gene end was trimmed by 0 bases and the J gene end by 5 bases; junction bases not matched to a gene: 5. This CDR3 region has 15 residues. Germline V CDR1 and CDR2: SGHRS, YFSETQ. The CDR3 loop reads CASSLAGQVYQPQHF. The CDR3 DNA is TGCGCCAGCAGCTTGGCAGGACAGGTGTATCAGCCCCAGCATTTT.

This clonotype was found a few times. The chain recombines TRBV18 with TRBJ2-1; weak D call: TRBD1 (6 bases). V shed 3 bases and J shed 6 bases, with 15 bases lying between them. Looked up from germline, CDR1 is KGHSH and CDR2 is LQKENI. CDR3 length: 15 residues. DNA of the CDR3: TGTGCCAGCTCACCGGGCGCAGGGGTCGGCAATGAGCAGTTCTTC. Translation gives CASSPGAGVGNEQFF.

This clonotype was counted many times. The V gene is TRBV28, the J gene TRBJ2-1, with D unresolved. Trimming shortened V by 2 bases and J by 5 bases, and 7 bases separated the two germline ends. Germline V lookup: CDR1 MDHEN, CDR2 SYDVKM. The CDR3 is 13 residues long. For the CDR3, the DNA is TGTGCCAGCAGTTTACCCCGAGACAATGAGCAGTTCTTC. Translating gives CASSLPRDNEQFF.

The chain carries TRBV20-1 and TRBJ2-3, with TRBD1 identical over 8 bases. Germline CDR1 and CDR2: DFQATT and SNEGSKA (reference sequence). The V segment lost 7 bases and the J segment 5 bases; nucleotides outside the gene matches: 11. The CDR3 has 14 amino acids. The chain's CDR3 is CSESQGAGEDTQYF. Here the CDR3 DNA reads TGCAGTGAATCGCAGGGGGCCGGGGAAGATACGCAGTATTTT.

In its sample, this clonotype was seen many times. The chain has TRBV12-3 or TRBV12-4 and TRBJ2-2; D remains unclear. The CDR3 is made up of 13 amino acids. V was shortened by 2 bases and J by 3 bases, with 4 bases between the two germline ends. Here the CDR3 reads CASSLSDTGELFF. DNA for the CDR3: TGTGCCAGCAGTTTATCGGACACCGGGGAGCTGTTTTTT.

This clonotype was observed a few times. CDR3: CASSPGQSRPEQYF. CDR3 nucleotides: TGTGCCAGCTCACCCGGACAAAGCAGACCCGAGCAGTACTTC. The V gene is TRBV18, the J gene TRBJ2-7; a weak D match, TRBD1 (5 bases). The V gene lost 3 bases and the J gene lost 6 bases, with 15 bases spanning the gap. Germline CDR1 is KGHSH and CDR2 is LQKENI. This CDR3 has 14 residues.

This clonotype was counted many times. The J gene is TRBJ1-2, the V gene TRBV6-2 or TRBV6-3; D unresolved. Germline V CDR1 and CDR2: MNHEY, SVGEGT. CDR3 size: 12 residues. V was trimmed by 2 bases and J by 8 bases, leaving 9 bases between them. The CDR3 nucleotides read TGTGCCAGCAGTTACGAGGGCAGGGGCTACACCTTC. It translates to CASSYEGRGYTF.

The rearrangement uses TRBV5-8 and TRBJ1-1, with D maybe TRBD1 (5 bases). CDR1 and CDR2 from the germline V gene are SGHTS and YDEGEE. Trimming removed 4 bases from V and 4 bases from J, with 17 bases in between. The CDR3 totals 15 residues. The CDR3 here is CASSQWEGPPTEAFF. CDR3 DNA sequence: TGTGCCAGCAGCCAATGGGAGGGGCCACCCACTGAAGCTTTCTTT.

This clonotype was counted a few times. This chain links TRBV15 with TRBJ1-6; 7 nucleotides align to TRBD1. The CDR3 runs to 14 residues. After removal of 4 bases from V and 9 bases from J, the junction contained 6 bases not matched to a gene. Germline CDR1 LNHNV, CDR2 YYDKDF (reference sequence). CDR3 bases: TGTGCCACCAGCAAAACAGGGGCTACTTCACCCCTCCACTTT. Translation: CATSKTGATSPLHF. The whole variable domain, remainder taken from reference TRBV15 and TRBJ1-6, is DAMVIQNPRYQVTQFGKPVTLSCSQTLNHNVMYWYQQKSSQAPKLLFHYYDKDFNNEADTPDNFQSRRPNTSFCFLDIRSPGLGDTAMYLCATSKTGATSPLHFGNGTRLTVT.

This clonotype was seen many times. The chain employs TRBV7-9 and TRBJ2-7, with TRBD2 matching over 7 bases. With V trimmed by 3 bases and J by 7 bases, 15 bases remained unmatched. CDR1 is SEHNR, CDR2 FQNEAQ, per germline (reference sequence). The CDR3 runs to 16 residues. Written as DNA, the CDR3 is TGTGCCAGCAGCTTTACCCCTGGGAGGGGCCCCCGGGAGCAGTACTTC. Protein sequence: CASSFTPGRGPREQYF.

This clonotype was detected many times. This chain links TRBV2 with TRBJ1-6; 8 nucleotides agree with TRBD1. This CDR3 comprises 13 residues. CDR1 SNHLY and CDR2 FYNNEI come from the germline V gene. V lost 8 bases and J lost 10; bases outside the gene matches: 7. DNA of the CDR3: TGTGCCAGCCGGACAGGGCCGGGATCACCCCTCCACTTT. Translation gives CASRTGPGSPLHF.

The chain recombines TRBV6-2 or TRBV6-3 with TRBJ2-1, with 10 bases identical to TRBD2. Germline trimming cut 5 bases from V and 5 bases from J; bases unmatched to any gene: 9. CDR1 is MNHEY and CDR2 is SVGEGT in the germline V gene. The length of the CDR3 is 16 residues. DNA of the CDR3: TGTGCCAGCAGTCCCTATAGCGGGGGGAAAAACAATGAGCAGTTCTTC. Amino acid sequence: CASSPYSGGKNNEQFF.

The gene calls are TRBV5-1 and TRBJ2-2, with unresolved D. V lost 1 base and J lost 9, with 10 bases in between. The CDR3 spans 13 residues. The germline CDR1 and CDR2 sequences are SGHRS and YFSETQ. CDR3 in amino acids: CASSLTRLRELFF. CDR3 nucleotide sequence: TGCGCCAGCAGCTTGACGCGTCTGAGGGAGCTGTTTTTT.

This clonotype has more than one count but fewer than ten. The chain has TRBV6-1 and TRBJ1-1; D perhaps matches TRBD1 (5 bases). CDR3 length: 15 amino acids. The V and J ends lost 6 bases and 0 bases respectively, with 14 bases between them. The V gene's germline CDR1 is MNHNS and CDR2 SASEGT. This CDR3 is CASRRSVGVNTEAFF. CDR3 coding DNA: TGTGCCAGCAGGAGGTCCGTGGGGGTGAACACTGAAGCTTTCTTT.

The chain recombines TRBV20-1 with TRBJ1-2; maybe TRBD1 (5 bases). V was clipped by 3 bases and J by 2 bases, with 16 bases between them. Germline V lookup: CDR1 DFQATT, CDR2 SNEGSKA (reference sequence). CDR3 length: 15 residues. The CDR3 DNA is TGCAGTGCTAGGCCGGGACGAAAAGCGAACTATGGCTACACCTTC. Its translation: CSARPGRKANYGYTF.